The 5 T cell receptor beta chains given below trace back to one sample, sequenced in a study of monozygotic twins with inflammatory bowel disease. TCRdb reprocessed the 5' RACE reads and stores each CDR3 protein as one record, lacking DNA. The sample has about 130,000 distinct CDR3 sequences. The sample taken for sequencing was blood. These TCRs come from a human donor with ulcerative colitis or Crohn's disease, or a healthy co-twin of an affected twin (not recorded which).

The V and J genes are TRBV7-9 and TRBJ2-2; TCRdb proposes TRBD1, but this gene call is untestable without DNA. This CDR3 is built from 13 residues. Per the germline V gene, CDR1 is SEHNR and CDR2 is FQNEAQ (reference sequence). CDR3 residues: CASSPWDTGELFF.

The J gene is TRBJ2-1, the V gene TRBV9; without DNA, the TCRdb call of TRBD2 cannot be checked. The CDR3 spans 17 residues. Germline-derived CDR1 and CDR2 are SGDLS and YYNGEE. The CDR3 sequence: CASSFRTSGRGYNEQFF. Looking up the rest from reference TRBV9 and TRBJ2-1 gives the full variable domain: DSGVTQTPKHLITATGQRVTLRCSPRSGDLSVYWYQQSLDQGLQFLIQYYNGEERAKGNILERFSAQQFPDLHSELNLSSLELGDSALYFCASSFRTSGRGYNEQFFGPGTRLTVL.

This chain joins TRBV3-1 and TRBJ1-2; TCRdb outputs TRBD1, but without DNA this stays unchecked. This CDR3 is 14 amino acids long. Per the germline V gene, CDR1 is LGHDT and CDR2 is YNNKEL (reference sequence). The CDR3 spells CASSQTPPNYGYTF.

This sequence joins TRBV18 and TRBJ1-1; TCRdb selects TRBD1, and the lack of DNA leaves this call unchecked. The CDR3 covers 14 residues. Germline V CDR1 and CDR2: KGHSH, LQKENI. The chain's CDR3 is CASSKQGAQTEAFF.

The chain carries TRBV4-1 and TRBJ2-7; the TCRdb D gene call, TRBD1, has no DNA to confirm it. The CDR3 consists of 15 residues. Germline CDR1 reads MGHRA; CDR2 reads YSYEKL. CDR3 protein: CASSQDRTELYEQYF.